The 27 T cell receptor beta chains below all came from one sample that was sequenced in a study of T cells in Graves' hyperthyroidism and ophthalmopathy. Researchers amplified the TCR beta CDR3 regions from RNA transcripts. The HTBI primer set drove a first-round RT-PCR of the TCR CDR3. Each CDR3 protein gets one entry after TCRdb re-called the multiplex PCR reads with MiXCR. The sample includes over 400,000 distinct CDR3 sequences, approximately 23% of them seen just once. Material for sequencing was blood. The receptors derive from a woman aged 70-85 years with Graves' ophthalmopathy.

Regarding this clonotype: The germline gene is not matched at one end of the junction; a read error may be the cause. The chain is built from TRBV5-1 and TRBJ2-1; no firm D call. This CDR3 is 13 amino acids long. Germline V lookup: CDR1 SGHRS, CDR2 YFSETQ. CDR3 region: CASREISDNEQFF. CDR3 nucleotide sequence: TGCGCCAGCAGAGAGATCTCCGACAATGAGCAGTTCTTC.

This clonotype has more than one count but fewer than ten. The rearrangement joins TRBV7-9 to TRBJ2-5, with 9 nucleotides matching TRBD1. This CDR3 spans 15 amino acids. The V gene's germline CDR1 is SEHNR and CDR2 FQNEAQ (reference sequence). V dropped 2 bases and J dropped 5; count of bases not matched to a gene: 6. Here the CDR3 reads CASSLRRQGGETQYF. The DNA of the CDR3 is TGTGCCAGCAGCTTACGGAGACAGGGGGGGGAGACCCAGTACTTC.

The chain couples TRBV10-3 to TRBJ2-7; D is ambiguous. This CDR3 comprises 12 residues. V was trimmed by 6 bases and J by 0 bases, leaving 6 bases between them. Germline V gene data show CDR1 as ENHRY and CDR2 as SYGVKD. CDR3 region: CAISEVSYEQYF. The CDR3 DNA reads TGTGCCATCAGCGAGGTCTCCTACGAGCAGTACTTC.

This clonotype was found many times. This rearrangement joins TRBV11-2 to TRBJ1-2; 8 bases are shared with TRBD1. The CDR3 has 14 residues. Germline CDR1 is SGHAT and CDR2 is FQNNGV. V trimming: 0 bases; J trimming: 11 bases; junction bases outside the gene matches: 8. The CDR3 nucleotides are TGTGCCAGCAGCTTAGATCGCCGGACAGGGAGTTACACCTTC. Its translation: CASSLDRRTGSYTF.

The J gene is TRBJ2-3, the V gene TRBV5-1, with a tentative D call TRBD2 (5 bases). The germline V and J ends were trimmed by 0 bases and 0 bases, with 14 bases remaining between them. There are 17 residues in the CDR3. From germline, CDR1 is SGHRS and CDR2 YFSETQ. The CDR3, as DNA: TGCGCCAGCAGCTTGGGACATAGCGACTCGAGCACAGATACGCAGTATTTT. It is translated as CASSLGHSDSSTDTQYF.

This clonotype was picked up a small number of times. The chain has TRBV7-3 and TRBJ2-2, with 10 bases aligning to TRBD1. J lost 7 bases, V lost 4 bases, and 6 bases had no gene match. Germline-derived CDR1 and CDR2 are SGHTA and FQGTGA. The CDR3 contains 15 residues. The CDR3 loop is CASSSRQGANGELFF. In nucleotides, the CDR3 is TGTGCCAGCAGCTCCCGACAGGGGGCTAACGGGGAGCTGTTTTTT.

This clonotype has only a few counts. The rearrangement links TRBV24-1 to TRBJ2-2; the D gene could be TRBD1 or TRBD2 (6 bases each). Germline V gene sequence: CDR1 KGHDR, CDR2 SFDVKD. Trimming left V 5 bases short and J 4 bases short, with 10 bases between. This CDR3 has 14 amino acids. The DNA of the CDR3 is TGTGCCACCAGTGTTGAGGGGGGCACCGGGGAGCTGTTTTTT. Translating it yields CATSVEGGTGELFF.

In its sample, this clonotype was seen many times. The V and J genes are TRBV7-2 and TRBJ1-5, with TRBD1 identical over 10 bases. The CDR3 is 14 residues long. In germline, CDR1 is SGHTA, CDR2 FQGNSA. V was clipped by 5 bases and J by 6 bases; unmatched bases: 4. Here the CDR3 reads CASSGQGGGQPQHF. Written as DNA, the CDR3 is TGTGCCAGCAGCGGACAGGGGGGTGGTCAGCCCCAGCATTTT.

The table lists this clonotype with many counts. This chain connects TRBV2 to TRBJ2-5; D is unclear. The germline CDR1 and CDR2 sequences are SNHLY and FYNNEI. This CDR3 is built from 13 residues. The V end lost 10 bases, the J end lost 3 bases, and 15 bases lay between the germline ends. The CDR3 is CATKLADEETQYF. The CDR3, as DNA: TGTGCCACCAAACTCGCGGACGAAGAGACCCAGTACTTC.

This clonotype has a handful of counts. The gene calls are TRBV20-1 and TRBJ1-1; D not resolved. Trimming took off 1 base at V and 6 bases at J, with 15 bases between the two ends. This CDR3 is 14 amino acids long. Germline CDR1 reads DFQATT; CDR2 reads SNEGSKA (reference sequence). The CDR3 bases are TGCAGTGCTAGAGTCCCGGGCAATAGCGCTGAAGCTTTCTTT. Its protein is CSARVPGNSAEAFF.

The chain is built from TRBV19 and TRBJ2-2, with TRBD2 as a possible D gene (5 bases). The V end lost 6 bases, the J end lost 0 bases, and 11 bases lay between the germline ends. CDR3 length: 15 residues. Germline assignment: CDR1 LNHDA and CDR2 SQIVND (reference sequence). CDR3 coding DNA: TGTGCCAGTAGCCCTCAAGCGGCGAACACCGGGGAGCTGTTTTTT. Its protein product is CASSPQAANTGELFF.

The gene calls are TRBV28 and TRBJ2-7; the D is unclear. The length of the CDR3 is 16 residues. Trimming took 2 bases from V and 0 from J, leaving 14 bases between them. Germline V gives CDR1 MDHEN, CDR2 SYDVKM. This CDR3 reads CASSLVGLSSSYEQYF. For the CDR3, the DNA is TGTGCCAGCAGTTTAGTTGGGCTGTCTAGCTCCTACGAGCAGTACTTC.

The V call is TRBV10-3, the J call TRBJ1-2; TRBD1 is a possible D gene (6 bases). CDR1 and CDR2 from the germline V gene are ENHRY and SYGVKD. Deletions cut 2 bases from V and 4 bases from J, with 14 bases between. The CDR3 is 15 amino acids. DNA for the CDR3: TGTGCCATCAGTGAGCCAGGGGTTCCACGCTATGGCTACACCTTC. It translates to CAISEPGVPRYGYTF.

This clonotype showed up just a few times. This rearrangement joins TRBV10-3 to TRBJ1-5; 10 positions match TRBD1. In germline, CDR1 is ENHRY, CDR2 SYGVKD. The CDR3 consists of 18 residues. The ends lost 6 bases at V and 0 bases at J; junction bases unmatched: 11. DNA of the CDR3: TGTGCCATCAGGCCCGGGACAGGGGCCATTGATAGCAATCAGCCCCAGCATTTT. The encoded protein is CAIRPGTGAIDSNQPQHF.

A few counts support this clonotype. V usage is TRBV9 and J usage is TRBJ2-7; a weak D match, TRBD2 (6 bases). The V gene's germline CDR1 is SGDLS and CDR2 YYNGEE. This CDR3 spans 17 amino acids. V was cut by 0 bases and J by 4 bases, with 20 bases left in between. The CDR3 spells CASSVGTVSGAPYEQYF. The CDR3, as DNA: TGTGCCAGCAGCGTAGGTACTGTATCGGGAGCTCCTTACGAGCAGTACTTC. Based on the CDR3 plus reference TRBV9 and TRBJ2-7, the full variable domain is DSGVTQTPKHLITATGQRVTLRCSPRSGDLSVYWYQQSLDQGLQFLIQYYNGEERAKGNILERFSAQQFPDLHSELNLSSLELGDSALYFCASSVGTVSGAPYEQYFGPGTRLTVT.

The CDR3 region has the DNA TGTGCCAGTAGTATAGTCGCATCACAAGAGACCCAGTACTTC. Translating gives CASSIVASQETQYF. J is TRBJ2-5 and V is TRBV19, with D unresolved. The germline CDR1 and CDR2 sequences are LNHDA and SQIVND (reference sequence). Trimming shortened V by 1 base and J by 2 bases, and 8 bases separated the two germline ends. This CDR3 has 14 residues.

This chain connects TRBV5-1 to TRBJ2-2; D is uncertain. Trimming removed 5 bases from V and 1 base from J, with 18 bases in between. The CDR3 loop spans 17 amino acids. Germline loops: CDR1 SGHRS, CDR2 YFSETQ. CDR3 region: CASSTGLVPLNTGELFF. CDR3 DNA sequence: TGCGCCAGCAGTACCGGTCTAGTACCCCTGAACACCGGGGAGCTGTTTTTT.

Points on this clonotype: This may be a read error, as it is one base from a much larger clone. V usage is TRBV20-1 and J usage is TRBJ2-1; 7 nucleotides agree with TRBD2. The better agreement between TRBJ2-7 and the DNA end casts doubt on the J call. Germline V gene sequence: CDR1 DFQATT, CDR2 SNEGSKA (reference sequence). The CDR3 spans 15 residues. Written as DNA, the CDR3 is TGCAGTGCTAGAGATGGGAGCGGGACTTACAATGAGCAGTACTTC. Encoded protein: CSARDGSGTYNEQYF.

CDR3 nucleotides: TGCAGTGCTAGAGACAGGGGCAGTCAGCCCCAGCATTTT. It yields the protein CSARDRGSQPQHF. The gene calls are TRBV20-1 and TRBJ1-5; weak D call: TRBD1 (6 bases). The CDR3 covers 13 residues. V shed 0 bases and J shed 6 bases, with 9 bases lying between them. Per germline, CDR1 DFQATT and CDR2 SNEGSKA (reference sequence).

This sequence joins TRBV30 and TRBJ2-1; possibly TRBD2 for D (8 bases). V was pared by 7 bases and J by 10 bases, with 23 bases between. The CDR3 is 14 residues long. Germline V gene lookup returns CDR1 GTSNPN and CDR2 SVGIG (reference sequence). CDR3 in amino acids: CAYRGGLAGREQFF. In DNA form, the CDR3 reads TGTGCCTACAGGGGCGGACTAGCAGGGAGGGAGCAGTTCTTC.

This clonotype was picked up a small number of times. CDR3 sequence: CASNLGTSYEQYF. CDR3 DNA sequence: TGTGCCAGCAACTTGGGGACCTCCTACGAGCAGTACTTC. The V and J genes are TRBV2 and TRBJ2-7; D possibly matches TRBD1 or TRBD2 (5 bases each). This CDR3 is built from 13 residues. CDR1 and CDR2 from the germline V gene are SNHLY and FYNNEI. Trimming cost V 7 bases and J 0 bases, with 10 bases left between them. The full variable domain, in which reference TRBV2 and TRBJ2-7 provide the parts outside the CDR3, is EPEVTQTPSHQVTQMGQEVILRCVPISNHLYFYWYRQILGQKVEFLVSFYNNEISEKSEIFDDQFSVERPDGSNFTLKIRSTKLEDSAMYFCASNLGTSYEQYFGPGTRLTVT.

This clonotype was seen repeatedly, ten times or more. The chain is built from TRBV10-3 and TRBJ1-4, with 7 bases lining up with TRBD1. The germline CDR1 and CDR2 sequences are ENHRY and SYGVKD. The CDR3 totals 15 residues. After removal of 2 bases from V and 2 bases from J, the junction contained 2 bases not matched to a gene. This CDR3 reads CAISEGQETNEKLFF. Written as DNA, the CDR3 is TGTGCCATCAGTGAGGGACAGGAGACTAATGAAAAACTGTTTTTT.

This rearrangement joins TRBV13 to TRBJ2-5; 12 positions agree with TRBD2. The CDR3 sequence is 15 residues long. Germline CDR1 is PRHDT and CDR2 is FYEKMQ (reference sequence). V shed 4 bases and J 7 bases; nucleotides not matched to a gene: 7. DNA for the CDR3: TGTGCCAGCAGCTCTACACTAGCGGGAGGCAGGACCCAGTACTTC. Protein: CASSSTLAGGRTQYF. Variable domain in full (rest from reference TRBV13 and TRBJ2-5): AAGVIQSPRHLIKEKRETATLKCYPIPRHDTVYWYQQGPGQDPQFLISFYEKMQSDKGSIPDRFSAQQFSDYHSELNMSSLELGDSALYFCASSSTLAGGRTQYFGPGTRLLVL.

CDR3 bases: TGTGCCAGCAGTTTCCCGGGACTAGGGAATTCACCCCTCCACTTT. Protein: CASSFPGLGNSPLHF. The chain joins TRBV28 to TRBJ1-6, with a weak D call TRBD1 (5 bases). V was clipped by 3 bases and J by 7 bases, with 13 bases between them. Germline-derived CDR1 and CDR2 are MDHEN and SYDVKM. The CDR3 is made up of 15 amino acids.

This clonotype was seen a handful of times. The rearrangement links TRBV11-2 to TRBJ2-3; 9 bases line up with TRBD2. Trimming removed 0 bases from V and 2 bases from J; junction bases left unmatched: 6. The CDR3 sequence is 17 residues long. From germline, CDR1 is SGHAT and CDR2 FQNNGV. CDR3 DNA: TGTGCCAGCAGCTTAGAACGACTAGCGGAGCTCACAGATACGCAGTATTTT. It specifies CASSLERLAELTDTQYF.

The V gene is TRBV12-5, the J gene TRBJ2-1, with 14 bases that match TRBD2. V dropped 6 bases and J dropped 8; count of bases not matched to a gene: 21. The CDR3 has 20 amino acids. The V gene's germline CDR1 is LGHNT and CDR2 FRNRAP. As DNA, the CDR3 is TGTGCTAGTGGACCCCCTCCGGGACTAGCGGGAGAAGGGGTATCGCATGAGCAGTTCTTC. Its translation: CASGPPPGLAGEGVSHEQFF.

This clonotype appeared a few times. The V gene is TRBV12-3 or TRBV12-4, the J gene TRBJ2-5; 9 positions agree with TRBD1. With V trimmed by 6 bases and J by 7 bases, 9 bases remained unmatched. The CDR3 length is 14 residues. The CDR3 DNA follows: TGTGCCAGCAGCCTGGACAGGGGCCGACGGACCCAGTACTTC. This translates into CASSLDRGRRTQYF.